A selection of T cell receptor beta chains follows, all from one sample in a study of regulatory T cells in long-lasting Graves disease. TCRdb independently ran MiXCR on the multiplex PCR reads; one entry per CDR3 protein. The sample carries over 400,000 distinct CDR3 sequences, 13% to 15% recorded once. This sample also appeared in a second study, on T cells in Graves' hyperthyroidism and ophthalmopathy.

This material consisted of peripheral blood mononuclear cells (PBMCs), taken at new diagnosis, from a patient treated with antithyroid drugs. The receptors here all came from a woman between 45 and 60 years old with Graves disease. Each CDR3 is given with its conserved first and last residue. The D gene is left open where the match is weak. The listing skips clone size in some rows; elsewhere it reads once, few, many or a size class.

clone size,D gene,V gene,J gene,CDR3 DNA,CDR3 protein
-,TRBD1,TRBV19,TRBJ2-7,TGTGCCAGTAGTAAGAGGACAGGCGCAAATCCCTACGAGCAGTACTTC,CASSKRTGANPYEQYF
many,-,TRBV6-1,TRBJ1-5,TGTGCCAGCAGTGAAGGGCAGGGCTCTCAGCCCCAGCATTTT,CASSEGQGSQPQHF
few,TRBD2,TRBV28,TRBJ2-2,TGTGCCAGCAGTTTCACGGGACTAGCGGGGGGTTTAGAGAACACCGGGGAGCTGTTTTTT,CASSFTGLAGGLENTGELFF
many,TRBD2,TRBV28,TRBJ2-1,TGTGCCAGCAGTAACACCGGGACTAGCGGGAGAGACCCCTACAATGAGCAGTTCTTC,CASSNTGTSGRDPYNEQFF
-,TRBD1,TRBV20-1,TRBJ2-1,TGCAGTGCTAGTCCCGGGACAGGGGGCCTATACAATGAGCAGTTCTTC,CSASPGTGGLYNEQFF
-,-,TRBV5-1,TRBJ2-5,TGCGCCAGCAGCTTAGGGGTCGCCACAGAGACCCAGTACTTC,CASSLGVATETQYF
-,TRBD1,TRBV18,TRBJ1-3,TGTGCCAGCTCACCCGGGACAGGGAGCTCTGGAAACACCATATATTTT,CASSPGTGSSGNTIYF
many,TRBD2,TRBV2,TRBJ2-5,TGTGCCAGCAGCCTTTCGGGAGGGCCGGAGACCCAGTACTTC,CASSLSGGPETQYF
few,TRBD1,TRBV18,TRBJ2-7,TGTGCCAGCTCACCACGTGATTCCGGACAGGGAGACGAGCAGTACTTC,CASSPRDSGQGDEQYF
many,-,TRBV5-1,TRBJ2-1,TGCGCCAGCAGCTCACACGCAGGACTCTACAATGAGCAGTTCTTC,CASSSHAGLYNEQFF
many,-,TRBV20-1,TRBJ2-7,TGCAGTGCTAGGGCGGGACAGAGCTCCTACGAGCAGTACTTC,CSARAGQSSYEQYF
many,TRBD2,TRBV7-9,TRBJ2-1,TGTGCCAGCGACCCCCCAGGGGGACTAGCGCCATACAATGAGCAGTTCTTC,CASDPPGGLAPYNEQFF
-,-,TRBV12-3/TRBV12-4,TRBJ1-4,TGTGCCAGCAGCGGGGGGGGGTCGACTAATGAAAAACTGTTTTTT,CASSGGGSTNEKLFF
many,-,TRBV7-9,TRBJ2-7,TGTGCCAGCAGCCAGCAGTACGAGCAGTACTTC,CASSQQYEQYF
many,TRBD2,TRBV30,TRBJ2-3,TGTGCCTGGAGTAGACTAGCGGGACCCACAGATACGCAGTATTTT,CAWSRLAGPTDTQYF
many,-,TRBV13,TRBJ2-5,TGTGCCAGCAGCTTCGCCGAGGACCAAGAGACCCAGTACTTC,CASSFAEDQETQYF
-,-,TRBV5-1,TRBJ1-2,TGCGCCCGGATCAGGGGAGGCTACACCTTC,CARIRGGYTF
many,-,TRBV20-1,TRBJ2-7,TGCAGTGCTAGTTCGGGACTCGCCCTAAACGAGCAGTACTTC,CSASSGLALNEQYF
many,-,TRBV20-1,TRBJ1-5,TGCAGTGCTCCCCGAGAAGGGCGAGGCAATCAGCCCCAGCATTTT,CSAPREGRGNQPQHF
-,-,TRBV3-1,TRBJ2-5,TGTGCCAGCAGCCAGGAAGGACTAAGCCAAGAGACCCAGTACTTC,CASSQEGLSQETQYF
many,TRBD2,TRBV7-3,TRBJ2-5,TGTGCCAGCAGCTTAAGAGGACTAGCGGGAGTGCCCCAAGAGACCCAGTACTTC,CASSLRGLAGVPQETQYF
few,-,TRBV27,TRBJ2-1,TGTGCCAGCAGTTTAGGTCATAGCGGCTACTACAATGAGCAGTTCTTC,CASSLGHSGYYNEQFF
many,TRBD2,TRBV6-1,TRBJ2-7,TGTGCCAGCAGGGCTAGCGGGAGGAGCCCCTACGAGCAGTACTTC,CASRASGRSPYEQYF
-,-,TRBV4-1,TRBJ1-5,TGCGCCAGCAGCCAAGATCTTTTCGGGGGCGATCAGCCCCAGCATTTT,CASSQDLFGGDQPQHF
few,-,TRBV28,TRBJ2-1,TGTGCCAGCGGAACTTCTAGCCTAAGCTCCTACAATGAGCAGTTCTTC,CASGTSSLSSYNEQFF
many,TRBD1,TRBV20-1,TRBJ2-1,TGCAGTGCCACCCGGGACAGGGGATACAATGAGCAGTTCTTC,CSATRDRGYNEQFF
few,TRBD1,TRBV7-2,TRBJ1-1,TGTGCCACCAAGACAGGGGGGGTCGGCATGAACACTGAAGCTTTCTTT,CATKTGGVGMNTEAFF
-,TRBD2,TRBV5-1,TRBJ2-2,TGCGCCAGCAGCCTCGGGACTAGACAGACCGGGGAGCTGTTTTTT,CASSLGTRQTGELFF
few,-,TRBV7-8,TRBJ2-2,TGTGCCAGCAGCCAACCGCGGATAGGGCCGAACACCGGGGAGCTGTTTTTT,CASSQPRIGPNTGELFF
many,TRBD2,TRBV20-1,TRBJ2-1,TGCAGTGCTAGAGATACGGCTAGCGGAAGCCACAATGAGCAGTTCTTC,CSARDTASGSHNEQFF
-,TRBD2,TRBV5-1,TRBJ2-3,TGCGCCAGCAGCTTGGCGACTAGCGGTAGCACAGATACGCAGTATTTT,CASSLATSGSTDTQYF
-,TRBD2,TRBV5-1,TRBJ2-2,TGCGCCAGCAACCCGTTCGCGGGAGAGAACACCGGGGAGCTGTTTTTT,CASNPFAGENTGELFF
-,-,TRBV19,TRBJ2-5,TGTGCCAGTAGTATCCGGGAAGGAATCATAGGGGAGACCCAGTACTTC,CASSIREGIIGETQYF
-,TRBD2,TRBV9,TRBJ2-2,TGTGCCAGCAGCGTAGCGCCCGGGGGGGTTAACACCGGGGAGCTGTTTTTT,CASSVAPGGVNTGELFF
many,-,TRBV12-3/TRBV12-4,TRBJ2-2,TGTGCCAGCAGCCGAAGGGGGACTCCTGACACCGGGGAGCTGTTTTTT,CASSRRGTPDTGELFF
many,-,TRBV7-9,TRBJ1-3,TGTGCCAGCAGCAATCAGGAGGTAACGTCTGGAAACACCATATATTTT,CASSNQEVTSGNTIYF
-,TRBD1,TRBV10-1,TRBJ1-2,TGCGCCAGCAGTGAGACAAGGACAGGGGGCGGCTACACCTTC,CASSETRTGGGYTF
many,-,TRBV20-1,TRBJ2-1,TGCAGTGCTAGCCCCAGTTTCAGGACTGAGCAGTTCTTC,CSASPSFRTEQFF
many,-,TRBV6-1,TRBJ2-1,TGTGCCAGCAGCCCAACTACCGCAGGATACAATGAGCAGTTCTTC,CASSPTTAGYNEQFF
few,-,TRBV19,TRBJ1-5,TGTGCCAGTAGGATGTGGGGGGTTAGCAATCAGCCCCAGCATTTT,CASRMWGVSNQPQHF
-,TRBD2,TRBV11-2,TRBJ2-7,TGTGCCAGCAGGAGGACTAGCGGGATCGGTTGGTACGAGCAGTACTTC,CASRRTSGIGWYEQYF
-,-,TRBV10-3,TRBJ1-2,TGTGCCATCAGTGAGTTCGGACAGAGGGGCTACACCTTC,CAISEFGQRGYTF
-,-,TRBV5-5,TRBJ1-5,TGTGCCAGCAGCTTGGAGGGTGATCAGCTCCAGCATTTT,CASSLEGDQLQHF
few,-,TRBV29-1,TRBJ1-4,TGCAGCGCTATGACAGGCTTCGGTGAAAAACTGTTTTTT,CSAMTGFGEKLFF
-,TRBD2,TRBV19,TRBJ2-3,TGTGCCAGTAGAACTCTAGCGGGAGGGTCAGATACGCAGTATTTT,CASRTLAGGSDTQYF
few,TRBD2,TRBV5-1,TRBJ2-3,TGCGCCAGCAGCACAGACAGAAACGGGCTAGCGGGGGCAGATACGCAGTATTTT,CASSTDRNGLAGADTQYF
-,TRBD2,TRBV19,TRBJ2-1,TGTGCCAGTAGTTCGCATGGGCTAGCGGGAGGTAATGAGCAGTTCTTC,CASSSHGLAGGNEQFF
few,-,TRBV10-3,TRBJ2-1,TGTGCCATCAGTGATTTGGGGAGTGGGGATGAGCAGTTCTTC,CAISDLGSGDEQFF
many,TRBD1,TRBV10-1,TRBJ1-2,TGCGCCAGCAATTCGGGACAGGGGAGCTATGGCTACACCTTC,CASNSGQGSYGYTF
many,TRBD1,TRBV28,TRBJ1-2,TGTGCCAGCAGTTTCCGGGACAGAGGCGGCTACACCTTC,CASSFRDRGGYTF
many,TRBD1,TRBV11-2,TRBJ2-5,TGTGCCAGCAGCTTAGGAACAGGGGAACAAGAGACCCAGTACTTC,CASSLGTGEQETQYF